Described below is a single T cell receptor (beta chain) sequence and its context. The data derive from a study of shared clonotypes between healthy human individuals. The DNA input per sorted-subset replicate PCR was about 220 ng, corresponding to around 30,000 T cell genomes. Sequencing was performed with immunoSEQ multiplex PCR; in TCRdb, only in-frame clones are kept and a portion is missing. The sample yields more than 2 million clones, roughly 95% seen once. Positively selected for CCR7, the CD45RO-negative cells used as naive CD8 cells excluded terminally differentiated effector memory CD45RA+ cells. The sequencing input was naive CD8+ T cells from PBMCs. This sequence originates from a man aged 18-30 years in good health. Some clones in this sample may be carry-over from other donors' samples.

CDR3 protein: CASSEPRTTNEKLFF. For the CDR3, the DNA is TGTGCCAGCAGTGAACCCCGAACAACTAATGAAAAACTGTTTTTT. This chain joins TRBV6-1 and TRBJ1-4; no definite D call. The CDR3 totals 15 residues. V was cut by 2 bases and J by 0 bases, with 7 bases left in between. Germline V gene sequence: CDR1 MNHNS, CDR2 SASEGT.